What follows are 23 T cell receptor beta chains derived from one specimen sequenced in a study of molecular identifiers for immune sequencing clone quantification. TCRdb recomputed calls from the PCR reads with MiXCR, one row per CDR3 protein. The sample comprises 490,000 or so distinct CDR3 sequences, over 20% of which are singletons, and about 0.8% rests with the top ten. Sequencing was done on a sample of naive CD8+ T cells from blood, with Jurkat cell RNA spiked in. Subset meaning: FACS-sorted CD8+CD4-CCR7+CD45RA+ naive T cells. These receptors all come from a human donor in good health. Some libraries in this study had Jurkat cell RNA spiked in.

This clonotype was observed a few times. This chain joins TRBV7-9 and TRBJ1-1, with D possibly matching TRBD1 (5 bases). Germline CDR1 is SEHNR and CDR2 is FQNEAQ (reference sequence). V dropped 4 bases and J dropped 4 bases, with 16 bases sitting between them. This CDR3 spans 15 amino acids. CDR3 sequence reads: CASSWPTVRGTEAFF. Here the CDR3 DNA reads TGTGCCAGCAGCTGGCCGACAGTCCGGGGCACTGAAGCTTTCTTT.

There are a few counts of this clonotype. CDR3 coding DNA: TGTGCCAGTAGTATCTTGACGGGAGGAGATGAGCAGTTCTTC. Translating it yields CASSILTGGDEQFF. V gene TRBV19 combines with J gene TRBJ2-1; 7 bases are a match to TRBD2. The CDR3 extends over 14 amino acids. The germline V gene has CDR1 LNHDA and CDR2 SQIVND (reference sequence). The junction had 7 bases not matched to a gene; V was cut back by 3 bases and J by 8 bases.

This clonotype was counted many times. V is TRBV7-9 and J is TRBJ2-7; D gene uncertain. The germline V and J ends were trimmed by 4 bases and 2 bases, with 9 bases remaining between them. Germline V gene sequence: CDR1 SEHNR, CDR2 FQNEAQ (reference sequence). The CDR3 is 13 amino acids. The chain's CDR3 is CASSSGSTYEQYF. The CDR3 DNA follows: TGTGCCAGCAGCTCAGGTTCCACCTACGAGCAGTACTTC.

This clonotype has only a few counts. The rearrangement uses TRBV3-1 and TRBJ2-7, with 13 bases that match TRBD2. Per germline, CDR1 LGHDT and CDR2 YNNKEL (reference sequence). V shed 5 bases, J shed 3 bases, and the junction held 1 base outside the gene matches. CDR3 length equals 14 residues. CDR3 sequence: CASSGTSGDYEQYF. CDR3 DNA sequence: TGTGCCAGCAGCGGGACTAGCGGGGACTACGAGCAGTACTTC.

The V and J genes are TRBV27 and TRBJ2-7; 8 nucleotides align to TRBD2. Germline CDR1 reads MNHEY; CDR2 reads SMNVEV (reference sequence). V shed 6 bases and J 4 bases; nucleotides not matched to a gene: 8. This CDR3 has 14 residues. The CDR3 reads CASSQIAGRYEQYF. Here the CDR3 DNA reads TGTGCCAGCAGCCAGATAGCGGGAAGGTACGAGCAGTACTTC.

Details on this clonotype: One end of the junction does not line up with germline, which may come from a read error. The J gene is TRBJ1-2, the V gene TRBV6-2 or TRBV6-3, with a weak D call TRBD1 (5 bases). Looked up from germline, CDR1 is MNHEY and CDR2 is SVGEGT. The CDR3 is made up of 17 amino acids. This CDR3 reads CASEGDSGLARHYSYTF. The CDR3 bases are TGTGCCAGCGAGGGAGACAGCGGACTTGCGCGGCACTATAGCTACACCTTC.

This chain connects TRBV19 to TRBJ2-7; D is undetermined. This CDR3 spans 13 amino acids. V lost 5 bases to trimming and J lost 2 bases, with 10 bases between them. Germline assignment: CDR1 LNHDA and CDR2 SQIVND (reference sequence). This chain's CDR3 is CASSDGSPYEQYF. The CDR3 DNA reads TGTGCCAGTAGTGACGGGTCCCCCTACGAGCAGTACTTC.

J is TRBJ2-3 and V is TRBV4-3, with 10 bases identical to TRBD2. The CDR3 runs to 17 residues. Germline trimming cut 1 base from V and 3 bases from J; bases unmatched to any gene: 7. Germline V lookup: CDR1 LGHNA, CDR2 YSLEER. The CDR3 spells CASSQGGASGRTDTQYF. The CDR3 nucleotides read TGCGCCAGCAGCCAAGGCGGGGCTAGCGGGAGAACAGATACGCAGTATTTT.

This clonotype was recorded many times. CDR3 nucleotide sequence: TGTGCCAGCAGCGACCCGCGGGGTAACCAAGAGACCCAGTACTTC. It specifies CASSDPRGNQETQYF. V and J are TRBV7-6 and TRBJ2-5, with a weak D call TRBD2 (6 bases). Germline CDR1 is SGHVS and CDR2 is FNYEAQ. V lost 5 bases and J lost 0, with 13 bases in between. The CDR3 consists of 15 residues.

This clonotype occurred once. This chain links TRBV19 with TRBJ2-7; 8 positions match TRBD2. The J segment lost 3 bases and the V segment lost 4 bases, leaving 5 bases of the junction unmatched. Germline loops: CDR1 LNHDA, CDR2 SQIVND (reference sequence). The CDR3 is 14 amino acids. As DNA, the CDR3 is TGTGCCAGTAGTACGACTAGCGCCGGCTACGAGCAGTACGTC. It encodes CASSTTSAGYEQYV.

This clonotype appeared a few times. The chain links TRBV4-3 to TRBJ2-1; 10 nucleotides match TRBD1. The CDR3 is made up of 14 amino acids. Germline V gene sequence: CDR1 LGHNA, CDR2 YSLEER. Trimming cost V 4 bases and J 8 bases; bases outside gene matches: 5. As DNA, the CDR3 is TGCGCCAGCAGCCCCGGGACAGGGGTCGATGAGCAGTTCTTC. It yields the protein CASSPGTGVDEQFF.

DNA for the CDR3: TGTGCCAGCAGCCGAGATGTGGCGGAGCACTACGAGCAGTACTTC. It is translated as CASSRDVAEHYEQYF. The V and J genes are TRBV4-2 and TRBJ2-7; no firm D call. The CDR3 runs 15 residues. V dropped 4 bases and J dropped 3 bases, with 16 bases sitting between them. Germline V gives CDR1 LGHNA, CDR2 YNFKEQ.

V usage is TRBV7-9 and J usage is TRBJ2-1; possibly TRBD1 or TRBD2 for D (5 bases each). The CDR3 totals 14 residues. Trimming pared 5 bases from V and 7 bases from J, leaving 15 bases between. Germline V gives CDR1 SEHNR, CDR2 FQNEAQ (reference sequence). The CDR3 sequence is CASSQDGAPNEQFF. CDR3 sequence (DNA): TGTGCCAGCAGCCAAGACGGGGCCCCGAATGAGCAGTTCTTC.

Comment on this clonotype: A much larger clone differs by one base, so this may be a read error. The genes are TRBV4-1 and TRBJ2-5; maybe TRBD1 (5 bases). CDR3 length: 14 residues. The germline V gene has CDR1 MGHRA and CDR2 YSYEKL. Trimming removed 4 bases from V and 1 base from J, with 10 bases in between. CDR3 amino acids: CASSRVDSQETQYF. In DNA form, the CDR3 reads TGCGCCAGCAGCCGAGTCGACAGCCAAGAGACCCAGTACTTC.

Ten or more counts support this clonotype. The rearrangement joins TRBV5-1 to TRBJ2-4; 10 bases fit TRBD2. V dropped 4 bases and J dropped 8; count of bases not matched to a gene: 12. The germline gives CDR1 SGHRS, CDR2 YFSETQ. The CDR3 runs 16 residues. CDR3 protein: CASSPNRASGSDIQYF. CDR3 DNA sequence: TGCGCCAGCAGCCCCAATAGGGCTAGCGGGAGTGACATTCAGTACTTC.

Ten or more counts support this clonotype. The chain joins TRBV7-9 to TRBJ1-5, with D possibly matching TRBD1 (6 bases). Germline loops: CDR1 SEHNR, CDR2 FQNEAQ (reference sequence). The CDR3 consists of 17 residues. Trimming removed 3 bases from V and 0 bases from J, with 15 bases in between. The CDR3 sequence is CASSLEQGPYSNQPQHF. Here the CDR3 DNA reads TGTGCCAGCAGCTTGGAACAGGGACCCTATAGCAATCAGCCCCAGCATTTT.

This clonotype was detected a few times. Relative to the germline gene, one junction end is altered; a read error may explain this. The gene calls are TRBV6-6 and TRBJ2-1; 9 bases fit TRBD2. CDR3 length: 16 amino acids. CDR1 and CDR2 from the germline V gene are MNHNY and SVGAGI (reference sequence). In DNA, the CDR3 is TGTGCCTGCAGTTTACTCGGGGCGGGGGGGCGGAATGAGCAGTTCTTC. This sequence encodes CACSLLGAGGRNEQFF.

This clonotype showed up many times. This sequence joins TRBV9 and TRBJ2-5; TRBD2 might be the D (6 bases). V lost 0 bases, J lost 2 bases, and 20 bases lay in between. Germline CDR1 reads SGDLS; CDR2 reads YYNGEE. This CDR3 has 18 amino acids. The CDR3 DNA sequence: TGTGCCAGCAGCGTAGCCGGGATCCAAGTGGGGGGACAAGAGACCCAGTACTTC. Encoded protein: CASSVAGIQVGGQETQYF. Drawing the rest from reference TRBV9 and TRBJ2-5, the complete variable domain is DSGVTQTPKHLITATGQRVTLRCSPRSGDLSVYWYQQSLDQGLQFLIQYYNGEERAKGNILERFSAQQFPDLHSELNLSSLELGDSALYFCASSVAGIQVGGQETQYFGPGTRLLVL.

This clonotype was detected many times. The chain couples TRBV30 to TRBJ2-3; D might be TRBD1 or TRBD2, each matching 6 bases. V lost 4 bases and J 4 bases, leaving 18 bases between the germline ends. Germline-derived CDR1 and CDR2 are GTSNPN and SVGIG (reference sequence). The CDR3 runs to 15 residues. Here the CDR3 reads CAWTGAGASADTQYF. CDR3 DNA: TGTGCCTGGACGGGGGCAGGGGCGAGCGCAGATACGCAGTATTTT.

This sequence joins TRBV7-2 and TRBJ1-2, with D unclear. The germline V gene has CDR1 SGHTA and CDR2 FQGNSA. V was cut by 10 bases and J by 7 bases, with 13 bases left in between. This CDR3 region has 11 residues. The CDR3 nucleotides are TGTGCCACCCCGTCAGGCGGTGGCTACACCTTC. It encodes CATPSGGGYTF.

As concerns this clonotype: The conserved closing phenylalanine or tryptophan is absent in this CDR3, likely reflecting a read error. The rearrangement joins TRBV5-4 to TRBJ2-5, with 11 bases lining up with TRBD1. The V gene's germline CDR1 is SGHNT and CDR2 YYREEE (reference sequence). V lost 1 base to trimming and J lost 5 bases; unmatched junction nucleotides: 7. The CDR3 covers 16 residues. The CDR3 DNA follows: TGTGCCAGCAGCTTGTTGGGGACAGGGGGACTGGAGACCCAGTACTGC. It codes for CASSLLGTGGLETQYC.

This clonotype was counted only a few times. The rearrangement joins TRBV4-3 to TRBJ2-7; D not resolved. The ends were cut back, 0 bases at V and 5 bases at J, with 8 bases in the middle. Germline V gene sequence: CDR1 LGHNA, CDR2 YSLEER. The CDR3 loop spans 13 amino acids. CDR3 bases: TGCGCCAGCAGCCAAGACTTCGGCGACGAGCAGTACTTC. Its translation is CASSQDFGDEQYF.

This clonotype was recorded many times. This chain links TRBV7-6 with TRBJ2-5; 7 positions match TRBD1. This CDR3 spans 14 amino acids. Per germline, CDR1 SGHVS and CDR2 FNYEAQ. Trimming cost V 5 bases and J 2 bases; bases outside gene matches: 5. The CDR3 DNA reads as TGTGCCAGCAGCCCTAGACAGGGTCAAGAGACCCAGTACTTC. Translation: CASSPRQGQETQYF.